The 14 T cell receptor beta chains reported below all come from one sample, sequenced in a study of shared clonotypes between healthy human individuals. Generated by immunoSEQ multiplex PCR, the TCRdb table keeps only in-frame clones and is missing some. The sample has fewer than 3 million clones; 85% to 95% are singletons. The source material was naive CD4+ T cells from PBMCs. Subset of the sample: CD45RA+ positively selected. These receptors came from a man between 18 and 29 years old in good health. Some clones in this sample may be carry-over from other donors' samples.

This clone was observed once. The chain recombines TRBV4-1 with TRBJ2-7; 13 bases agree with TRBD2. Looked up from germline, CDR1 is MGHRA and CDR2 is YSYEKL. The CDR3 runs 16 residues. V dropped 4 bases and J dropped 0; count of bases not matched to a gene: 3. This chain's CDR3 is CASSRGLAGSSYEQYF. CDR3 DNA: TGCGCCAGCAGCCGGGGACTAGCGGGGAGCTCCTACGAGCAGTACTTC.

The rearrangement uses TRBV7-3 and TRBJ1-3; D is ambiguous. The CDR3 contains 15 residues. Germline V gene data show CDR1 as SGHTA and CDR2 as FQGTGA. The germline V and J ends were trimmed by 2 bases and 0 bases, with 8 bases remaining between them. Written as DNA, the CDR3 is TGTGCCAGCAGCTTACTTCCAAACTCTGGAAACACCATATATTTT. It translates to CASSLLPNSGNTIYF.

The CDR3 DNA sequence: TGTGCCAGCAGCTCGCGGGGAGACCAGCCCCAGCATTTT. Translating it yields CASSSRGDQPQHF. The chain employs TRBV11-2 and TRBJ1-5, with D unresolved. The CDR3 runs 13 residues. The V end lost 4 bases, the J end lost 7 bases, and 11 bases lay between the germline ends. Germline V gives CDR1 SGHAT, CDR2 FQNNGV.

The V and J genes are TRBV18 and TRBJ2-6; perhaps TRBD2 as D (6 bases). Trimming cost V 10 bases and J 2 bases, with 15 bases left between them. Germline V CDR1 and CDR2: KGHSH, LQKENI. There are 15 residues in the CDR3. The CDR3 spells CATQNGGAGANVLTF. CDR3 in DNA: TGTGCCACCCAAAACGGGGGAGCTGGGGCCAACGTCCTGACTTTC.

The CDR3: CASSFSRDYRGEQYF. The CDR3 DNA is TGTGCCAGCAGTTTTTCCCGGGACTACCGGGGCGAGCAGTACTTC. The rearrangement uses TRBV28 and TRBJ2-7, with TRBD2 matching 7 bases. The ends lost 3 bases at V and 6 bases at J; junction bases unmatched: 11. The germline V gene encodes CDR1 MDHEN and CDR2 SYDVKM. This CDR3 region has 15 residues. Full variable domain (missing parts from reference TRBV28 and TRBJ2-7): DVKVTQSSRYLVKRTGEKVFLECVQDMDHENMFWYRQDPGLGLRLIYFSYDVKMKEKGDIPEGYSVSREKKERFSLILESASTNQTSMYLCASSFSRDYRGEQYFGPGTRLTVT.

This chain links TRBV7-9 with TRBJ2-5, with 8 positions matching TRBD1. Germline assignment: CDR1 SEHNR and CDR2 FQNEAQ (reference sequence). The CDR3 is 15 residues long. V shed 5 bases and J 2 bases; nucleotides not matched to a gene: 7. CDR3 nucleotide sequence: TGTGCCAGCAGCCCAAGGACAGGGCCACAAGAGACCCAGTACTTC. Encoded protein: CASSPRTGPQETQYF.

The V call is TRBV28, the J call TRBJ2-7, with D unclear. The CDR3 loop spans 13 amino acids. Trimming left V 5 bases short and J 2 bases short, with 10 bases between. Germline V lookup: CDR1 MDHEN, CDR2 SYDVKM. The DNA of the CDR3 is TGTGCCAGCAGTCTCTCCTTTCCCTACGAGCAGTACTTC. This gives the protein CASSLSFPYEQYF. The full variable domain, in which reference TRBV28 and TRBJ2-7 provide the parts outside the CDR3, is DVKVTQSSRYLVKRTGEKVFLECVQDMDHENMFWYRQDPGLGLRLIYFSYDVKMKEKGDIPEGYSVSREKKERFSLILESASTNQTSMYLCASSLSFPYEQYFGPGTRLTVT.

The rearrangement uses TRBV6-1 and TRBJ2-7, with D unclear. Germline CDR1 and CDR2: MNHNS and SASEGT. V was pared by 1 base and J by 5 bases, with 15 bases between. The CDR3 loop spans 15 amino acids. The CDR3 loop is CASSEGRLGSHEQYF. DNA for the CDR3: TGTGCCAGCAGTGAAGGGCGCCTGGGATCGCACGAGCAGTACTTC.

The V call is TRBV18, the J call TRBJ2-1; 8 nucleotides line up with TRBD2. The CDR3 totals 15 residues. With 1 base clipped from V and 4 bases from J, the junction kept 3 bases outside the gene matches. CDR1 is KGHSH and CDR2 is LQKENI in the germline V gene. CDR3 loop: CASSPLASGYNEQFF. CDR3 coding DNA: TGTGCCAGCTCACCACTGGCTAGCGGGTACAATGAGCAGTTCTTC.

The gene calls are TRBV5-1 and TRBJ1-2; tentative D call: TRBD1 (6 bases). V was trimmed by 3 bases and J by 0 bases, leaving 12 bases between them. Germline CDR1 reads SGHRS; CDR2 reads YFSETQ. This CDR3 has 15 amino acids. CDR3 DNA sequence: TGCGCCAGCAGCTCGGACAGTACAACTAACTATGGCTACACCTTC. Its translation is CASSSDSTTNYGYTF. Variable domain in full (rest from reference TRBV5-1 and TRBJ1-2): KAGVTQTPRYLIKTRGQQVTLSCSPISGHRSVSWYQQTPGQGLQFLFEYFSETQRNKGNFPGRFSGRQFSNSRSEMNVSTLELGDSALYLCASSSDSTTNYGYTFGSGTRLTVV.

A single count supports this clone. CDR3 amino acids: CASSLSRLGDRYEQYF. The CDR3 nucleotides are TGTGCCAGCAGCTTGAGCAGGCTAGGGGACCGCTACGAGCAGTACTTC. The chain recombines TRBV5-4 with TRBJ2-7; either TRBD1 or TRBD2 may supply D (5 bases each). CDR1 is SGHNT and CDR2 is YYREEE in the germline V gene (reference sequence). The CDR3 consists of 16 residues. Trimming took 1 base from V and 3 from J, leaving 17 bases between them.

The V call is TRBV28, the J call TRBJ2-7, with D unclear. CDR1 and CDR2 from the germline V gene are MDHEN and SYDVKM. V shed 2 bases and J shed 5 bases, with 19 bases lying between them. There are 16 residues in the CDR3. As DNA, the CDR3 is TGTGCCAGCAGTTTAGACCCAAGGTTAGCTCCCAACGAGCAGTACTTC. This translates into CASSLDPRLAPNEQYF.

The J gene is TRBJ1-2, the V gene TRBV20-1; a possible D gene is TRBD1 (5 bases). Trimming removed 3 bases at V and 6 bases at J, with 8 bases between. Germline-derived CDR1 and CDR2 are DFQATT and SNEGSKA (reference sequence). The CDR3 covers 11 residues. CDR3 bases: TGCAGTGCTAGTCGGGGCCATGGCTACACCTTC. Translation gives CSASRGHGYTF.

The chain links TRBV7-8 to TRBJ2-7; D may be TRBD2 (5 bases). The CDR3 runs to 15 residues. Germline V gene data show CDR1 as SGHVS and CDR2 as FQNEAQ. With 2 bases removed from V and 5 bases from J, the gap between germline ends came to 16 bases. The CDR3 region has the DNA TGTGCCAGCAGCTTATTGGGGTTAATGGGAGACGAGCAGTACTTC. Its translation is CASSLLGLMGDEQYF.